This is a list of T cell receptor beta chains from one sample in a study of blood T cell repertoires in COVID-19. Assay used: immunoSEQ multiplex PCR; TCRdb lists only in-frame clones, some missing. The data show 90,000 to 100,000 clones, around nine tenths seen once. The sample comprised peripheral blood. Receptors were obtained from a woman aged 55 to 70 with COVID-19, enrolled during active disease. Each CDR3 is given with its conserved first and last residue. The order of the fields is D gene, clone size, V gene, J gene, CDR3 DNA, CDR3 protein. A D gene is named only where the DNA matches it firmly. Expanded clones get a size class; other rows say once, few or many, or leave the size out.

TRBD2	.	TRBV4-2	TRBJ2-1	TGTGCCAGCAGCCAAGATCCGGGACTAGCGGGAAATGAGCAGTTCTTC	CASSQDPGLAGNEQFF
.	.	TRBV18	TRBJ2-7	TGTGCCAGCTCACCGCTACAGGGCACCTACGAGCAGTACTTC	CASSPLQGTYEQYF
TRBD1	.	TRBV19	TRBJ2-7	TGTGCCAGTAGTATGGGACAGTCTGCCTACGAGCAGTACTTC	CASSMGQSAYEQYF
TRBD1	.	TRBV7-6	TRBJ2-7	TGTGCCAGCAGCCCCCGCAACCGGGACAGGGTCGTGTACGAGCAGTACTTC	CASSPRNRDRVVYEQYF
.	.	TRBV10-3	TRBJ1-2	TGTGCCAGCTCAGTATACTATGGCTACACCTTC	CASSVYYGYTF
.	.	TRBV14	TRBJ2-5	TGTGCCAGCAGCCAAGGATATCACAGCGGCCAAGAGACCCAGTACTTC	CASSQGYHSGQETQYF
TRBD1	.	TRBV6-5	TRBJ1-1	TGTGCCAGCAGTTACTCTGGGACAGGAGAGTTAGAAGCTTTCTTT	CASSYSGTGELEAFF
.	.	TRBV4-3	TRBJ2-7	TGCGCCAGCAGCCAAGTACCCAGGGCCTCCTACGAGCAGTACTTC	CASSQVPRASYEQYF
.	.	TRBV6-2/TRBV6-3	TRBJ2-1	TGTGCCAGCAGTACCCGGGGTGGGTTTGAGTACAATGAGCAGTTCTTC	CASSTRGGFEYNEQFF
TRBD2	.	TRBV9	TRBJ2-5	TGTGCCAGCAGCGTAGCTACTCTAGCGGGGGGTTCGGAGACCCAGTACTTC	CASSVATLAGGSETQYF
.	.	TRBV7-2	TRBJ2-4	TGTGCCAGCAGCTTCAATGGCAGGGAAAACATTCAGTACTTC	CASSFNGRENIQYF
.	.	TRBV9	TRBJ1-6	TGTGCCAGCAGCGTGTGGCGGGATAATTCACCCCTCCACTTT	CASSVWRDNSPLHF
.	.	TRBV15	TRBJ1-2	TGTGCCACCAGCAGAGATCAAGGGGGTGGCTATGGCTACACCTTC	CATSRDQGGGYGYTF
.	.	TRBV29-1	TRBJ1-2	TGCAGCGTTGAAGTCGGGGGGTCTGATGGCTACACCTTC	CSVEVGGSDGYTF
.	.	TRBV12-3/TRBV12-4	TRBJ2-7	TGTGCCAGCAGCGAGACACAATCCTACGAGCAGTACTTC	CASSETQSYEQYF
TRBD1	.	TRBV11-2	TRBJ1-3	TGTGCCAGCAGCTCCACCTGGACAGGGGGAAACACCATATATTTT	CASSSTWTGGNTIYF
.	.	TRBV27	TRBJ1-2	TGTGCCAGCACCCCACCAACGACGGAGCTCTGTGACTATGGCTACACCTTC	CASTPPTTELCDYGYTF
TRBD1	.	TRBV7-2	TRBJ1-6	TGTGCCAGCAGCCGTCCACAGGGGGCTTTGGGGAATTCACCCCTCCACTTT	CASSRPQGALGNSPLHF
.	.	TRBV4-3	TRBJ1-1	TGCGCCAGCAGCCAAGATTTGAGAGGGAGGGAGGCTTTCTTT	CASSQDLRGREAFF
TRBD2	.	TRBV5-1	TRBJ2-5	TGCGCCAGCAGCCTATACAGGGCGGGGGGCCAAGAGACCCAGTACTTC	CASSLYRAGGQETQYF
TRBD2	.	TRBV10-3	TRBJ2-1	TGTGCCATCAGTGCTTCGGGACTAACCGACAATGAGCAGTTCTTC	CAISASGLTDNEQFF
.	.	TRBV4-1	TRBJ2-3	TGCGCCAGCAGCCACGTCCCGGGCACAGATACGCAGTATTTT	CASSHVPGTDTQYF
.	few	TRBV9	TRBJ1-1	TGTGCCAGCAGCGTAAGCGGGAACACTGAAGCTTTCTTT	CASSVSGNTEAFF
.	.	TRBV27	TRBJ2-5	TGTGCCAGCAGTCAGCTAGCAGAGACCCAGTACTTC	CASSQLAETQYF
TRBD1	.	TRBV29-1	TRBJ1-2	TGCAGCGTGCGACAGGGGTCTGGCTACACCTTC	CSVRQGSGYTF
.	.	TRBV29-1	TRBJ1-1	TGCAGCGTTGAAGATCCGAGGGTAGCGGTCACTGAAGCTTTCTTT	CSVEDPRVAVTEAFF
.	.	TRBV4-3	TRBJ1-6	TGCGCCAGCAGCCAGCTTGCGGAGTATAATTCACCCCTCCACTTT	CASSQLAEYNSPLHF
TRBD1	.	TRBV6-5	TRBJ2-6	TGTGCCAGCACCGGACAGGACTCTGGGGCCAACGTCCTGACTTTC	CASTGQDSGANVLTF
.	.	TRBV9	TRBJ2-6	TGTGCCAGCAGCGCGACAATCTCTGGGGCCAACGTCCTGACTTTC	CASSATISGANVLTF
.	.	TRBV6-2/TRBV6-3	TRBJ2-1	TGTGCCAGCAGTTGGGTCCGGGGGACCCCCTACAATGAGCAGTTCTTC	CASSWVRGTPYNEQFF
.	.	TRBV5-5	TRBJ1-3	TGTGCCAGCAGCTTGGGCGCGGGGACCTCTGGAAACACCATATATTTT	CASSLGAGTSGNTIYF
TRBD2	.	TRBV10-3	TRBJ2-3	TGTGCCATCAATCAGCGGGGGAACACAGATACGCAGTATTTT	CAINQRGNTDTQYF
TRBD1	.	TRBV7-2	TRBJ1-5	TGTGCCAGCAGCTTGGGACAGGGGGCCCAGCCCCAGCATTTT	CASSLGQGAQPQHF
TRBD1	.	TRBV6-4	TRBJ1-2	TGTGCCAGCAGTCGACAGGGTTTTGGCTATGGCTACACCTTC	CASSRQGFGYGYTF
.	.	TRBV5-6	TRBJ2-7	TGTGCCAGCAGCTTGGCGGTCTACGAGCAGTACTTC	CASSLAVYEQYF
.	.	TRBV27	TRBJ2-3	TGTGCCAGCAGGCATAGGGGAGATACGCAGTATTTT	CASRHRGDTQYF
TRBD1	.	TRBV19	TRBJ2-3	TGTGCCAGTAGTCCCCTGCCGGGACAGCCCACAGATACGCAGTATTTT	CASSPLPGQPTDTQYF
.	once	TRBV5-1	TRBJ2-3	TGCGCCAGCAGCCTCCCCCTCACAGATACGCAGTATTTT	CASSLPLTDTQYF
TRBD1	few	TRBV6-2/TRBV6-3	TRBJ1-2	TGTGCCAGCAGTCCCCTGGGACAGGCGTATGGCTACACCTTC	CASSPLGQAYGYTF
TRBD1	.	TRBV10-3	TRBJ2-5	TGTGCCATCAGTGAGATGGGACAGCAAGAGACCCAGTACTTC	CAISEMGQQETQYF
.	.	TRBV5-1	TRBJ2-2	TGCGCCAGCACCAAAATACAGACGAACACCGGGGAGCTGTTTTTT	CASTKIQTNTGELFF
.	.	TRBV21-1	TRBJ1-6	TGTGCCAGCAGCCTCCGGGACAGGGGACCCTATAATTCACCCCTCCACTTT	CASSLRDRGPYNSPLHF
.	.	TRBV2	TRBJ1-5	TGTGCCAGCAGTGGGGCACAGTATAGCAATCAGCCCCAGCATTTT	CASSGAQYSNQPQHF
TRBD1	.	TRBV5-1	TRBJ1-2	TGCGCCAGCAGCGGGGGACAGCTTTCGCTTTTACCCGCTTTTGGTGGCTACACCTTC	CASSGGQLSLLPAFGGYTF
TRBD2	.	TRBV4-2	TRBJ2-2	TGTGCCAGCAGCCAAGATGGGGGGGCCGGGGAGCTGTTTTTT	CASSQDGGAGELFF
.	.	TRBV7-2	TRBJ2-5	TGTGCCAGCAGCTTAGACAGGGTAGTGGAGACCCAGTACTTC	CASSLDRVVETQYF
.	.	TRBV29-1	TRBJ2-3	TGCAGCGTCCGATCCCCCACCAGGGGAGATACGCAGTATTTT	CSVRSPTRGDTQYF
TRBD2	.	TRBV4-1	TRBJ2-1	TGCGCCAGCAGCCAAGATCGAGGCGGGGGGTGGAATGAGCAGTTCTTC	CASSQDRGGGWNEQFF
.	few	TRBV18	TRBJ1-4	TGTGCCAGCTCACCACGAGTAATAGGGGGGGCTGGAGAAAAACTGTTTTTT	CASSPRVIGGAGEKLFF
.	.	TRBV5-4	TRBJ1-1	TGTGCCAGCAGCTCCGACAGGACGGTGAACACTGAAGCTTTCTTT	CASSSDRTVNTEAFF
TRBD2	.	TRBV18	TRBJ2-5	TGTGCCAGCTCACGCGGGACTAGCGGGGGAGCGGCGGAGACCCAGTACTTC	CASSRGTSGGAAETQYF
.	.	TRBV5-4	TRBJ2-7	TGTGCCAGCAGCTCGCCTAACGGGGGCTCCTACGAGCAGTACTTC	CASSSPNGGSYEQYF
.	.	TRBV30	TRBJ2-4	TGTGCCTTGACGAACCCCTCCAGGAGGGGAGCCAAAAACATTCAGTACTTC	CALTNPSRRGAKNIQYF
.	.	TRBV12-3/TRBV12-4	TRBJ2-2	TGTGCCAGCAGTCGGGAAATAACCGGGGAGCTGTTTTTT	CASSREITGELFF
TRBD1	.	TRBV10-3	TRBJ1-3	TGTGCCATCAGCCGGGACAGAAACGCAGGAAACACCATATATTTT	CAISRDRNAGNTIYF
.	.	TRBV7-3	TRBJ2-5	TGTGCCAGCAGCTCCGGGGGACAGATGTACTTC	CASSSGGQMYF
TRBD2	.	TRBV25-1	TRBJ2-2	TGTGCCAGCAGCTCGACTAGCGGGGATAGGGAGCTGTTTTTT	CASSSTSGDRELFF
.	.	TRBV30	TRBJ1-5	TGTGCCTGGAGTGTAATTGGCCTCAGTCAGCCCCAGCATTTT	CAWSVIGLSQPQHF
.	.	TRBV7-8	TRBJ1-3	TGTGCCAGCAGCTTAGACAGTTCTGGAAACACCATATATTTT	CASSLDSSGNTIYF